The table lists the clone carrying this T cell receptor beta chain with many counts. Antigen specificity is unknown. This entry belongs to a study of T cells in Graves' hyperthyroidism and ophthalmopathy. The study, taken as a whole, reports: Stable hyperthyroidism and ophthalmopathy were separated using 13 V-J signatures. Blood samples included most of the expanded thyroid clonotypes exceeding 0.001.

The CDR3 is 13 residues long. The ends lost 5 bases at V and 4 bases at J; junction bases unmatched: 3. The germline CDR1 and CDR2 sequences are SGHTA and FQGNSA. It was RNA transcripts that yielded the amplified TCR beta CDR3 regions. Carried out on the TCR CDR3, a first-round RT-PCR used the HTBI primer set. MiXCR, applied by TCRdb to the multiplex PCR reads, yields one record per CDR3 protein. The table records over 500,000 distinct CDR3 sequences, less than 15% of them present only once. Criteria for exclusion of patients were uncontrolled infection, other autoimmune disease, pregnancy or lactation. The PBMCs were taken from around 9 ml of fresh peripheral blood.

Sample: blood. The rearrangement links TRBV7-2 to TRBJ1-2; 8 bases agree with TRBD1. The TCR was taken from a middle-aged woman with Graves' hyperthyroidism. The CDR3: CASSHGTGYGYTF. The DNA for the CDR3 is TGTGCCAGCAGCCACGGGACAGGCTATGGCTACACCTTC. The whole variable domain, remainder taken from reference TRBV7-2 and TRBJ1-2, is GAGVSQSPSNKVTEKGKDVELRCDPISGHTALYWYRQSLGQGLEFLIYFQGNSAPDKSGLPSDRFSAERTGGSVSTLTIQRTQQEDSAVYLCASSHGTGYGYTFGSGTRLTVV.